The rows below give T cell receptor beta chains drawn from one sample of a study of shared clonotypes between healthy human individuals. Sequencing used immunoSEQ multiplex PCR; TCRdb keeps in-frame clones, though not all of them. The sample includes 950,000 to 1,100,000 clones, roughly 80% of them seen just once. The specimen was memory CD4+ T cells sorted from blood. The receptor set was obtained from a man aged 18 to 29 in good health. Both conserved end residues are part of each CDR3. The D gene is left open where the match is weak. Size tells how often a clone was seen (once, few, many) or the class of an expanded clone, and some rows leave it out.

length	size	V	D	J	DNA	CDR3
13	NA	TRBV7-7	NA	TRBJ2-1	TGTGCTAGCAGCTCCGGACGGGGCGATGAGCAGTTCTTC	CASSSGRGDEQFF
15	NA	TRBV7-3	TRBD2	TRBJ2-5	TGTGCCAGCAGCTCGGGACTAGCGGGGAAAGAGACCCAGTACTTC	CASSSGLAGKETQYF
16	NA	TRBV27	TRBD2	TRBJ2-3	TGTGCCAGCAGCTTAGAACTAGCGGGGGGGGCAGATACGCAGTATTTT	CASSLELAGGADTQYF
14	NA	TRBV7-2	NA	TRBJ1-2	TGTGCCAGCAGCCCCCGTGGGGTCCCCTATGGCTACACCTTC	CASSPRGVPYGYTF
15	NA	TRBV10-1	NA	TRBJ2-1	TGCGCCAGCAGCGCCTCGAGGAGCTCCTACAATGAGCAGTTCTTC	CASSASRSSYNEQFF
12	once	TRBV10-2	TRBD2	TRBJ2-1	TGCGCCAGCAGTGAGTGGGTAGCGGGAGAGGTCTTC	CASSEWVAGEVF
17	NA	TRBV10-3	TRBD2	TRBJ2-1	TGTGCCATCAGTGCAGCGGGGGGGCCCGGGTCCTACAATGAGCAGTTCTTC	CAISAAGGPGSYNEQFF
11	NA	TRBV2	NA	TRBJ1-2	TGTGCCAGCAGTGTTAGGGACGGCTACACCTTC	CASSVRDGYTF
14	many	TRBV10-1	NA	TRBJ1-3	TGCGCCAGCAGTGAGAGGGGCTCTGGAAACACCATATATTTT	CASSERGSGNTIYF
17	few	TRBV18	NA	TRBJ1-5	TGTGCCAGCTCACTGGGGACGTTTGGGATGAGCAATCAGCCCCAGCATTTT	CASSLGTFGMSNQPQHF
17	NA	TRBV19	NA	TRBJ2-3	TGTGCCAGTAGTATAGATCCTGGGCAGACATTCTGGGCTACGCAGTATTTT	CASSIDPGQTFWATQYF
13	NA	TRBV4-3	NA	TRBJ1-1	TGCGCCAGCAGCCAAGAGCAGGGAATGGGGGCTTTCTTT	CASSQEQGMGAFF
15	NA	TRBV7-2	TRBD1	TRBJ2-6	TGTGCCAGCAGCTCGACAGGGGGTGGGGCCAACGTCCTGACTTTC	CASSSTGGGANVLTF
13	NA	TRBV5-6	NA	TRBJ1-2	TGTGCCAGCAGCCCCCAGAGGTCGGAGGGCTACACCTTC	CASSPQRSEGYTF
13	NA	TRBV7-3	TRBD1	TRBJ2-5	TGTGCCAGCAGCTTTGACAGGGATAAGACCCAGTACTTC	CASSFDRDKTQYF
15	NA	TRBV5-1	NA	TRBJ1-1	TGCGCCAGCAGCCGTCTGGGGGGTGAGGCCACTGAAGCTTTCTTT	CASSRLGGEATEAFF
15	few	TRBV2	NA	TRBJ1-5	TGTGCCAGCAGTGGTGTCGGGTTGGGCAATCAGCCCCAGCATTTT	CASSGVGLGNQPQHF
17	many	TRBV5-1	NA	TRBJ2-1	TGCGCCAGCAGCCCTCTGAATATTGGGAACTCCTACAATGAGCAGTTCTTC	CASSPLNIGNSYNEQFF
19	NA	TRBV7-2	TRBD2	TRBJ2-2	TGTGCCAGCAGCCCTGAACTAGCGGGAGGGCGAAAAAACACCGGGGAGCTGTTTTTT	CASSPELAGGRKNTGELFF
14	NA	TRBV5-1	NA	TRBJ2-7	TGCGCCAGCAGTCTGGGGGGTTCGAGCTACGAGCAGTACTTC	CASSLGGSSYEQYF
14	NA	TRBV6-5	TRBD1	TRBJ1-5	TGTGCCAGCGGAGACGCTTTCGACAGGGCGCCCCAGCATTTT	CASGDAFDRAPQHF
12	NA	TRBV7-3	NA	TRBJ2-1	TGTGCCAGCAGCTTCGCCGGCGGTGAGCAGTTCTTC	CASSFAGGEQFF
14	NA	TRBV5-6	NA	TRBJ2-5	TGTGCCAGCAGCTTGGGCGGGGTACAGGAGACCCAGTACTTC	CASSLGGVQETQYF
16	NA	TRBV5-1	TRBD2	TRBJ2-7	TGCGCCAGCAGCTTGGGAGGGACTAGCGGGACCTACGAGCAGTACTTC	CASSLGGTSGTYEQYF
15	once	TRBV5-6	NA	TRBJ2-5	TGTGCCAGCAGCTTTTCCCCCCGGAAATCTGGGACCCAGTACTTC	CASSFSPRKSGTQYF
15	few	TRBV9	NA	TRBJ2-5	TGTGCCAGCAGCGTAGCTACGGGGGCGGCAGAGACCCAGTACTTC	CASSVATGAAETQYF
13	few	TRBV6-1	NA	TRBJ1-1	TGTGCCAGCAGCCCCAGGGGGAACACTGAAGCTTTCTTT	CASSPRGNTEAFF
15	NA	TRBV9	TRBD2	TRBJ2-1	TGTGCCAGCAGCGCGAGCGGGAGCTCCTACAATGAGCAGTTCTTC	CASSASGSSYNEQFF
14	few	TRBV5-4	NA	TRBJ2-6	TGTGCCAGCAGCAACCGATCTGGGGCCAACGTCCTGACTTTC	CASSNRSGANVLTF
15	many	TRBV10-3	TRBD1	TRBJ1-6	TGTGCCATCGCCAATCGGACAGGGGGGAATTCACCCCTCCACTTT	CAIANRTGGNSPLHF
15	NA	TRBV7-3	TRBD1	TRBJ2-1	TGTGCCAGCAGCTTAGGGGACAGGGGCTACAATGAGCAGTTCTTC	CASSLGDRGYNEQFF
13	NA	TRBV28	NA	TRBJ1-6	TGTGCCAGCAGTTCGAACAGTTATTCACCCCTCCACTTT	CASSSNSYSPLHF
15	NA	TRBV5-4	NA	TRBJ2-1	TGTGCCAGCAGCCCCCAGGGCTTGCCTACTAATGAGCAGTTCTTC	CASSPQGLPTNEQFF
15	once	TRBV5-1	NA	TRBJ2-1	TGCGCCAGCAGCTTGACCGCCAGCTCCTACAATGAGCAGTTCTTC	CASSLTASSYNEQFF
15	NA	TRBV12-2	NA	TRBJ2-7	TGTGCAAGTCGCCATTGTCAGTGGGGGAACGACGAGCAGTACTTC	CASRHCQWGNDEQYF
13	NA	TRBV7-9	NA	TRBJ2-2	TGTGCCAGCAGCCCGAGTAACACCGGGGAGCTGTTTTTT	CASSPSNTGELFF
15	NA	TRBV7-9	NA	TRBJ2-5	TGTGCCAGCAGCACCGAGAGCGGGCCCCAAGAGACCCAGTACTTC	CASSTESGPQETQYF
15	NA	TRBV10-1	TRBD2	TRBJ2-1	TGCGCCAGCAGTGCCACGGGACTAGCAGGGAATGAGCAGTTCTTC	CASSATGLAGNEQFF
15	NA	TRBV7-6	NA	TRBJ1-3	TGTGCCAGCAGCCCGCAGGGGTCCTCTGGAAACACCATATATTTT	CASSPQGSSGNTIYF
15	NA	TRBV6-5	TRBD2	TRBJ2-5	TGTGCCAGCAGGATGATAGCGGGTCTCCAAGAGACCCAGTACTTC	CASRMIAGLQETQYF
12	NA	TRBV29-1	TRBD1	TRBJ1-1	TGCAGCACCGGACAGGGCAGTACTGAAGCTTTCTTT	CSTGQGSTEAFF
14	NA	TRBV5-1	NA	TRBJ2-3	TGCGCCAGCAGCTTTAACAGGGTAGAAGATACGCAGTATTTT	CASSFNRVEDTQYF
13	NA	TRBV30	NA	TRBJ1-5	TGTGCCTGGAGTAACGGGGGCAATCAGCCCCAGCATTTT	CAWSNGGNQPQHF
14	NA	TRBV30	NA	TRBJ2-5	TGTGCCTGGAGCCTAAAAGGAGGTCCAGAGACCCAGTACTTC	CAWSLKGGPETQYF
15	NA	TRBV11-2	TRBD1	TRBJ1-6	TGTGCCAGCAGCCCGAGGGGGACAGGGGATTCACCCCTCCACTTT	CASSPRGTGDSPLHF
15	NA	TRBV27	NA	TRBJ2-7	TGTGCCAGCAGTTTTCAACGGCCGAGCTCCTACGAGCAGTACTTC	CASSFQRPSSYEQYF
15	once	TRBV7-9	TRBD2	TRBJ2-3	TGTGCCAGCAGCTTAGGGACTAGAGACACAGATACGCAGTATTTT	CASSLGTRDTDTQYF
14	few	TRBV27	TRBD1	TRBJ2-7	TGTGCCAGCAGCCAACCTAGGACAGGGAAAGAGCAGTACTTC	CASSQPRTGKEQYF
11	NA	TRBV5-1	NA	TRBJ1-6	TGCGCCAGCAGCTTGGAAGGACCCCTCCACTTT	CASSLEGPLHF
13	NA	TRBV5-1	NA	TRBJ2-5	TGCGCCAGCAGCTTCGTTGGGCAAGAGACCCAGTACTTC	CASSFVGQETQYF
16	NA	TRBV28	TRBD1	TRBJ2-1	TGTGCCAGCAGTTTGGGAAGAGGGGGCCGGTACAATGAGCAGTTCTTC	CASSLGRGGRYNEQFF
15	NA	TRBV4-3	NA	TRBJ1-2	TGCGCCAGCAGCCAAGACGCAGGGAGTAACTATGGCTACACCTTC	CASSQDAGSNYGYTF